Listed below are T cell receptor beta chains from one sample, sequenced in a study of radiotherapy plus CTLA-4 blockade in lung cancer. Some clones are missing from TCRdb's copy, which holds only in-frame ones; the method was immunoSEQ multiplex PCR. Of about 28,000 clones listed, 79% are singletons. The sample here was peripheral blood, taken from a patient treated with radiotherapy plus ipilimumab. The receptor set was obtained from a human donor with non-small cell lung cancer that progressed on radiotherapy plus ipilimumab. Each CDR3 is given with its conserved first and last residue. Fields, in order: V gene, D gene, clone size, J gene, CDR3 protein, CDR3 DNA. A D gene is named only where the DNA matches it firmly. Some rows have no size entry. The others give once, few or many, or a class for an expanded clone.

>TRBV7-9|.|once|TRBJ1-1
CASSLVERRIEAFF
TGTGCCAGCAGCTTAGTAGAGAGACGGATTGAAGCTTTCTTT
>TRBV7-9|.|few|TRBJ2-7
CASSPAYDEQYF
TGTGCCAGCAGCCCAGCCTATGACGAGCAGTACTTC
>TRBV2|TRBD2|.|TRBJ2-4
CASRGLENIQYF
TGTGCCAGCAGAGGACTAGAAAACATTCAGTACTTC
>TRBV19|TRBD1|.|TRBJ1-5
CASNTGGAEPQHF
TGTGCCAGTAATACAGGGGGCGCAGAGCCCCAGCATTTT
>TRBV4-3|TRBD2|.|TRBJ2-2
CASSQAAGANTGELFF
TGCGCCAGCAGCCAAGCAGCGGGGGCGAACACCGGGGAGCTGTTTTTT
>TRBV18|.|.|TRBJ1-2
CASSPSGTPYGYTF
TGTGCCAGCTCACCTTCCGGGACGCCCTATGGCTACACCTTC
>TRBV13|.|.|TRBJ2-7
CASSSRTGPTYEQYF
TGTGCCAGCAGCTCCAGGACGGGGCCAACCTACGAGCAGTACTTC
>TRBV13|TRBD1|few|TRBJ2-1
CASSKPGQGHYNEQFF
TGTGCCAGCAGCAAACCGGGACAGGGGCACTACAATGAGCAGTTCTTC
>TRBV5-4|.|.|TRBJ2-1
CASSLMATEQFF
TGTGCCAGCAGCTTGATGGCGACTGAGCAGTTCTTC
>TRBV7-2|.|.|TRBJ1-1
CASSLTVNTEAFF
TGTGCCAGCAGCTTAACAGTGAACACTGAAGCTTTCTTT
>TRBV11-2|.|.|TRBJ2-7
CASSLSSYGELVPYEQYF
TGTGCCAGCAGCCTTTCCTCTTACGGGGAGTTAGTACCCTACGAGCAGTACTTC
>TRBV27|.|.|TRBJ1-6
CASSWGRAGNSPLHF
TGTGCCAGCAGTTGGGGCAGAGCTGGGAATTCACCCCTCCACTTT
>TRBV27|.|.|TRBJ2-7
CASSLTPASSHYEQYF
TGTGCCAGCAGTTTAACCCCCGCATCCTCCCACTACGAGCAGTACTTC
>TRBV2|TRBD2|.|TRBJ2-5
CASSGSGGQETQYF
TGTGCCAGCAGTGGAAGCGGGGGCCAAGAGACCCAGTACTTC
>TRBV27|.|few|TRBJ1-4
CASSLYPPAGRGKLFF
TGTGCCAGCAGTTTATATCCCCCAGCCGGCCGTGGGAAACTGTTTTTT
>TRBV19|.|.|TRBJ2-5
CASSHRDPTGETQYF
TGTGCCAGTAGTCACCGGGACCCCACGGGGGAGACCCAGTACTTC
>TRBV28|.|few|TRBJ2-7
CASSSSSYEQYF
TGTGCCAGCAGTTCAAGCTCCTACGAGCAGTACTTC
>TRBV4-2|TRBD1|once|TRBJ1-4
CASSQDRTGLEKLFF
TGTGCCAGCAGCCAAGATAGGACAGGGCTGGAAAAACTGTTTTTT
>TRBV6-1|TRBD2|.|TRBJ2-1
CATSPRREGGEQFF
TGTGCCACATCCCCCCGGCGGGAGGGCGGTGAGCAGTTCTTC
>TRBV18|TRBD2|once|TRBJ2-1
CASSPERGRVDEQFF
TGTGCCAGCTCCCCAGAGCGCGGGAGAGTGGATGAGCAGTTCTTC
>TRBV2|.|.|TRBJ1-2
CASMTATVYGYTF
TGTGCCAGTATGACAGCTACGGTCTATGGCTACACCTTC
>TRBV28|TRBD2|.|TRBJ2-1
CASSPLAGGNNEQFF
TGTGCCAGCAGTCCCCTAGCGGGAGGAAACAATGAGCAGTTCTTC
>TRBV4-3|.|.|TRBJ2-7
CASSQERVGVHEQYF
TGCGCCAGCAGCCAAGAAAGGGTGGGGGTCCACGAGCAGTACTTC
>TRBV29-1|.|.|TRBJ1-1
CSVGLLMNTEAFF
TGCAGCGTTGGTCTCCTCATGAACACTGAAGCTTTCTTT
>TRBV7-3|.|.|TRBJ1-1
CASSLTGPGNTEAFF
TGTGCCAGCAGCTTGACCGGGCCCGGGAACACTGAAGCTTTCTTT
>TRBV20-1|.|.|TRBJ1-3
CSARDPNTIYF
TGCAGTGCTAGAGATCCCAACACCATATATTTT
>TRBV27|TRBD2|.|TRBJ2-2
CASSLRLAGGLGGELFF
TGTGCCAGCAGTTTAAGGCTAGCGGGAGGGCTTGGCGGGGAGCTGTTTTTT
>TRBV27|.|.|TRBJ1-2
CASSLRREHGYTF
TGTGCCAGCAGTTTACGCAGGGAGCATGGCTACACCTTC
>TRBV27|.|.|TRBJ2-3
CASSNRGFPTDTQYF
TGTGCCAGCAGTAATCGAGGGTTCCCCACAGATACGCAGTATTTT
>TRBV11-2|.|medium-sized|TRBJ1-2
CASSLRGYGYTF
TGTGCCAGCAGCTTGAGGGGCTATGGCTACACCTTC
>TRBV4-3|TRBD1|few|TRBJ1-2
CASSHYTGEGSYTF
TGCGCCAGCAGCCACTACACAGGGGAAGGAAGCTACACCTTC
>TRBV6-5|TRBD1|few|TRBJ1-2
CASSGTDRGGYGYTF
TGTGCCAGCAGTGGGACGGACAGGGGTGGCTATGGCTACACCTTC
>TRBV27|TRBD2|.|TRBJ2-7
CASSLAGGLSSYEQYF
TGTGCCAGCAGTTTGGCGGGGGGGCTAAGCTCCTACGAGCAGTACTTC
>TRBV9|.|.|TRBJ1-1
CASSDGGNTEAFF
TGTGCCAGCAGTGATGGGGGGAACACTGAAGCTTTCTTT
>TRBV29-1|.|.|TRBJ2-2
CSVVRLTGELFF
TGCAGCGTCGTCAGACTCACCGGGGAGCTGTTTTTT
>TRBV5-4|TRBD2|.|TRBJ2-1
CASSTGLAGRDEQFF
TGTGCCAGCAGCACGGGACTAGCGGGAAGGGATGAGCAGTTCTTC
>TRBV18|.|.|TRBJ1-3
CASSYSEPSWGNTIYF
TGTGCCAGCTCATACTCGGAGCCCTCGTGGGGAAACACCATATATTTT
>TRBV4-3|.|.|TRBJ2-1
CASSLDGASEQFF
TGCGCCAGCAGCTTGGACGGTGCTAGTGAGCAGTTCTTC
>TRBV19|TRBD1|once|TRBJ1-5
CASKEGNRGYQPQHF
TGTGCCAGTAAAGAGGGAAACAGGGGCTATCAGCCCCAGCATTTT
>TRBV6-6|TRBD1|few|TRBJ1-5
CASKGAGTGVGQPQHF
TGTGCCAGCAAGGGGGCCGGGACAGGGGTGGGTCAGCCCCAGCATTTT
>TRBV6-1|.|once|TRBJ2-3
CASRELGDTQYF
TGTGCCAGCAGGGAACTCGGGGATACGCAGTATTTT
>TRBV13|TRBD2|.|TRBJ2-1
CASSLVAGGSNEQFF
TGTGCCAGCAGCTTAGTCGCGGGAGGGAGCAATGAGCAGTTCTTC
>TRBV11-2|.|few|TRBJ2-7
CASSWQGNEQYF
TGTGCCAGCAGCTGGCAGGGGAACGAGCAGTACTTC
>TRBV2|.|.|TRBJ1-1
CASSQRQDSLNTEAFF
TGTGCCAGCAGCCAGCGACAAGACTCTTTGAACACTGAAGCTTTCTTT
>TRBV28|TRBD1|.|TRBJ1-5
CASSLWDRGTLLNQPQHF
TGTGCCAGCAGTTTATGGGACAGGGGGACCCTCCTCAATCAGCCCCAGCATTTT
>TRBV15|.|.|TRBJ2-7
CATSRVKLTSEQYF
TGTGCCACCAGCAGAGTTAAATTAACGAGCGAGCAGTACTTC
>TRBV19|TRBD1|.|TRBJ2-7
CASGTGYEQYF
TGTGCGTCGGGGACAGGGTACGAGCAGTACTTC
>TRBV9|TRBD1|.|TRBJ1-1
CASSPRGRGRTF
TGTGCCAGCAGCCCCCGAGGCAGGGGGCGAACATTT
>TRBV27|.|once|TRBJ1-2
CASSLQGNYGYTF
TGTGCCAGCAGTTTACAGGGGAACTATGGCTACACCTTC
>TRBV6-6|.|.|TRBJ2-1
CASSYSTQPNYNEQFF
TGTGCCAGCAGTTACTCGACTCAACCGAACTACAATGAGCAGTTCTTC
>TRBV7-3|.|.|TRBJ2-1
CASSLTAAYGTYNEQFF
TGTGCCAGCAGCTTAACTGCGGCCTACGGGACGTACAATGAGCAGTTCTTC